Sequencing of this TCR beta chain was carried out in a study of cytomegalovirus exposure and HLA in healthy donors. Study observations and caveats: Upon later analysis, HLA-associated TCR beta chains proved more clonally expanded than other, equally common chains. Later on, analysis showed that most CMV-associated TCR beta chains appeared to be HLA-restricted. Some V segments could not be told apart, so they were left out, TRBV6-2 and TRBV6-3 among them. Presence/absence analyses treated sequencing depth as roughly uniform across donors.

CDR1 is MGHRA, CDR2 YSYEKL, per germline. CDR3 length: 15 amino acids. Trimming at V came to 4 bases and at J to 5 bases, leaving 4 bases not matched to a gene. PCR amplification relied on 60 Vbeta primers (plus 13 Jbeta primers). Assay: immunoSEQ multiplex PCR; the TCRdb copy retains only in-frame clones and omits some. Of more than 65,000 clones listed, 60% to 85% were seen once; the top ten hold 22%. Details on this clone: Its antigen is unknown.

The sequencing sample was made of PBMCs. This sequence joins TRBV4-1 and TRBJ2-1, with 11 bases identical to TRBD1. This TCR derives from a woman aged 35 to 49 in good health and CMV-seropositive. The CDR3 loop is CASSLGQGAHNEQFF. CDR3 in DNA: TGCGCCAGCAGCCTAGGACAGGGGGCCCACAATGAGCAGTTCTTC.